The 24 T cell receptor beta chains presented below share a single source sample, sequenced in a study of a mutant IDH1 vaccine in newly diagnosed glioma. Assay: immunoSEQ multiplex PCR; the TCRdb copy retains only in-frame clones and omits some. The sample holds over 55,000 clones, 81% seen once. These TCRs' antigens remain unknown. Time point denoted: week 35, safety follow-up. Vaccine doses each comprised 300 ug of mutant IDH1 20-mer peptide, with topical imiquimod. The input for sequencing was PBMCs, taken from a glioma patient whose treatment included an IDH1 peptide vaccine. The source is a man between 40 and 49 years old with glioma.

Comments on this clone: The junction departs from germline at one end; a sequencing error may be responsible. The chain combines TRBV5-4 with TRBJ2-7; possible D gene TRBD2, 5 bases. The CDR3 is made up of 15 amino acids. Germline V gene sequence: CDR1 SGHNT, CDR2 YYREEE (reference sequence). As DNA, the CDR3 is TGTGCCAGCAGTTTGGTAGGAGGCCCCTCCTACGAGCAGTACTTC. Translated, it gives CASSLVGGPSYEQYF.

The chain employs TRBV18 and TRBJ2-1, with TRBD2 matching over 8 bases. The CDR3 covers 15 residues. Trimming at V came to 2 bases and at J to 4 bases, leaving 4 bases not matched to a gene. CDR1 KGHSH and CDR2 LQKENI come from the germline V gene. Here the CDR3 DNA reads TGTGCCAGCTCACCATCACTAGCGGTTTACAATGAGCAGTTCTTC. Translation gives CASSPSLAVYNEQFF.

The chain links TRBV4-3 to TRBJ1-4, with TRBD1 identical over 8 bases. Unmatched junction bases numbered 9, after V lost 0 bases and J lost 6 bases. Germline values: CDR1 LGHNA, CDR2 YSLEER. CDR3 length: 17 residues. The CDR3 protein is CASSQDSGRTGYEKLFF. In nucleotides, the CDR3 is TGCGCCAGCAGCCAAGATAGCGGACGGACAGGGTATGAAAAACTGTTTTTT.

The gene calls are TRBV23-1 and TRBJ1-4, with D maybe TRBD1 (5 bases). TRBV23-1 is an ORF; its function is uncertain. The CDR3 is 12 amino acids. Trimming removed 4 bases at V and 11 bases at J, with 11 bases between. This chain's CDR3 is CASSPPGRKLFF. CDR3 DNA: TGCGCCAGCAGTCCCCCGGGGCGGAAACTGTTTTTT.

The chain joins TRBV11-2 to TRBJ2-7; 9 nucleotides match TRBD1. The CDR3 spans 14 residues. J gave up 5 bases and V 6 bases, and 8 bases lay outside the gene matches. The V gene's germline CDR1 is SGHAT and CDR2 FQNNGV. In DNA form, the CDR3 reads TGTGCCAGCAGACGGGGACAGGGCCGCAACGAGCAGTACTTC. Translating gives CASRRGQGRNEQYF.

The CDR3 protein is CASSLGRTGDGYTF. The CDR3 DNA is TGCGCCAGCAGCTTGGGACGGACAGGTGATGGCTACACCTTC. This sequence joins TRBV5-1 and TRBJ1-2; the match to TRBD1 covers 7 bases. This CDR3 contains 14 residues. Germline CDR1 is SGHRS and CDR2 is YFSETQ. Trimming took 0 bases from V and 6 from J; bases not matched to a gene: 5.

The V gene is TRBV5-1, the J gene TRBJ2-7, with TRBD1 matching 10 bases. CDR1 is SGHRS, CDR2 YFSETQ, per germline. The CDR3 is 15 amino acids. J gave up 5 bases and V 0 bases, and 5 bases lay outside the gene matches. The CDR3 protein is CASSLGQGAGHEQYF. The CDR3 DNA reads TGCGCCAGCAGCTTGGGACAGGGGGCTGGTCACGAGCAGTACTTC. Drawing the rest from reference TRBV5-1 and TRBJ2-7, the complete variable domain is KAGVTQTPRYLIKTRGQQVTLSCSPISGHRSVSWYQQTPGQGLQFLFEYFSETQRNKGNFPGRFSGRQFSNSRSEMNVSTLELGDSALYLCASSLGQGAGHEQYFGPGTRLTVT.

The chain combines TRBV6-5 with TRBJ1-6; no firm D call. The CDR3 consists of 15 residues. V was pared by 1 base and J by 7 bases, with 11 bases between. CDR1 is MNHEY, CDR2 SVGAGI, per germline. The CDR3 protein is CASSYFTVGNSPLHF. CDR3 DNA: TGTGCCAGCAGTTACTTCACGGTAGGGAATTCACCCCTCCACTTT.

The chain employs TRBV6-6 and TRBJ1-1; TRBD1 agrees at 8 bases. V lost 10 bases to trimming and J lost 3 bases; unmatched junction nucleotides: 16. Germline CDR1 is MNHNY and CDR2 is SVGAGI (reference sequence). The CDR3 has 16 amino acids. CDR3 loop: CAIRGKPDREDTEAFF. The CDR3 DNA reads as TGTGCCATCAGGGGGAAACCGGACAGGGAGGACACTGAAGCTTTCTTT.

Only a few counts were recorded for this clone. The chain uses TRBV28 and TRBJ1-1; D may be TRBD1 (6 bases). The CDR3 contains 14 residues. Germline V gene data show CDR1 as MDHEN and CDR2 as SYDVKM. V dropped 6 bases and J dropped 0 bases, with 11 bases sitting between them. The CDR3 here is CASRPTGMNTEAFF. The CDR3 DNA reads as TGTGCCAGCAGACCGACAGGAATGAACACTGAAGCTTTCTTT.

The CDR3 DNA follows: TGTGCCAGCAGCTGGACAGATGATCAGCCCCAGCATTTT. It specifies CASSWTDDQPQHF. This chain uses TRBV7-2 with TRBJ1-5; the D gene is possibly TRBD1 (6 bases). Between the trimmed V and J ends, which lost 4 bases and 5 bases, there was a span of 9 bases. Germline CDR1 SGHTA, CDR2 FQGNSA. The CDR3 runs 13 residues. The whole variable domain, remainder taken from reference TRBV7-2 and TRBJ1-5, is GAGVSQSPSNKVTEKGKDVELRCDPISGHTALYWYRQSLGQGLEFLIYFQGNSAPDKSGLPSDRFSAERTGGSVSTLTIQRTQQEDSAVYLCASSWTDDQPQHFGDGTRLSIL.

The CDR3 DNA sequence: TGTGCCAGCGGGAGGAACATGAACACTGAAGCTTTCTTT. Its translation is CASGRNMNTEAFF. The J gene is TRBJ1-1, the V gene TRBV2; D gene ambiguous. Germline-derived CDR1 and CDR2 are SNHLY and FYNNEI. The CDR3 spans 13 residues. V was cut by 8 bases and J by 0 bases, with 10 bases left in between.

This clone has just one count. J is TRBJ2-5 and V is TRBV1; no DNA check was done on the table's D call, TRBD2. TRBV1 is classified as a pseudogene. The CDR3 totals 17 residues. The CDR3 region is CTSSQVVGAGGQETQYF. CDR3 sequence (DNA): TGCACCAGCAGCCAAGTCGTGGGGGCCGGGGGGCAAGAGACCCAGTACTTC.

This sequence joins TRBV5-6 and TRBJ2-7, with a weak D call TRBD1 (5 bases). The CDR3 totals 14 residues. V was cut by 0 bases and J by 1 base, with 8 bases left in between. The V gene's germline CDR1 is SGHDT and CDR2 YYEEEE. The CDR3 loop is CASSLGGRSYEQYF. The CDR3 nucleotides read TGTGCCAGCAGCTTGGGGGGCAGATCCTACGAGCAGTACTTC.

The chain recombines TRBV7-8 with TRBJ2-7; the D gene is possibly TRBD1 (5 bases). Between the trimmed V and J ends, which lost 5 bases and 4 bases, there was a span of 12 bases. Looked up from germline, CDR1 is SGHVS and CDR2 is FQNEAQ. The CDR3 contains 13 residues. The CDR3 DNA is TGTGCCAGCAGCACCCAGACAGATTACGAGCAGTACTTC. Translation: CASSTQTDYEQYF.

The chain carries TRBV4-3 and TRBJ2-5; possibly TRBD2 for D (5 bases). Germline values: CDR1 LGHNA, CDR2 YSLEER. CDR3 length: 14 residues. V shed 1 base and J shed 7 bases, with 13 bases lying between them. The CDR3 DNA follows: TGCGCCAGCAGCCAAGCCCTGGGGAGAGGGACCCAGTACTTC. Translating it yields CASSQALGRGTQYF.

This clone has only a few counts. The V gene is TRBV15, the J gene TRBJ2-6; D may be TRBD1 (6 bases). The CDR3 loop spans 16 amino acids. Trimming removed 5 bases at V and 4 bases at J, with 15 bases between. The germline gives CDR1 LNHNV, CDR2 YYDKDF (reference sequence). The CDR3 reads CATSSSRGSGANVLTF. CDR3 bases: TGTGCCACCAGCTCTTCCAGGGGTTCCGGGGCCAACGTCCTGACTTTC.

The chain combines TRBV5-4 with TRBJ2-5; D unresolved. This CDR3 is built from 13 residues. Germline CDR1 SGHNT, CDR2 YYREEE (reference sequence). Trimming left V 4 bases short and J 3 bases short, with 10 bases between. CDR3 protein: CASSPNVKETQYF. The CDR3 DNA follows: TGTGCCAGCAGCCCGAACGTGAAAGAGACCCAGTACTTC.

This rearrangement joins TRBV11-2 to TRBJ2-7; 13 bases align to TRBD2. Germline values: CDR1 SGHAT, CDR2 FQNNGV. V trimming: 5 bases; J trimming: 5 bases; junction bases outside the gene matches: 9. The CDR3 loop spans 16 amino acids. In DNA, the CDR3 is TGTGCCAGCAGCCTGAGCACTAGCGGGGGGGCCCACGAGCAGTACTTC. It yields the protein CASSLSTSGGAHEQYF.

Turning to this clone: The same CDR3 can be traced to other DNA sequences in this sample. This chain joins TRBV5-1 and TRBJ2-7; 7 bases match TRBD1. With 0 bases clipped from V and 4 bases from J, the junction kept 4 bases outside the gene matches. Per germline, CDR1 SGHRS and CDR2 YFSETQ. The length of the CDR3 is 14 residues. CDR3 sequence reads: CASSLEGRGYEQYF. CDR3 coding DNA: TGCGCCAGCAGCTTGGAGGGCAGGGGGTACGAGCAGTACTTC.

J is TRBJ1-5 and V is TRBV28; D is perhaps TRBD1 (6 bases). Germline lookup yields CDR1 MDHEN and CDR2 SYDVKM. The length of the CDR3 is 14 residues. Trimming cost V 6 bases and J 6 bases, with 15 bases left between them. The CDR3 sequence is CASSLIGGSQPQHF. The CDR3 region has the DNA TGTGCCAGCAGCCTGATAGGGGGTAGTCAGCCCCAGCATTTT.

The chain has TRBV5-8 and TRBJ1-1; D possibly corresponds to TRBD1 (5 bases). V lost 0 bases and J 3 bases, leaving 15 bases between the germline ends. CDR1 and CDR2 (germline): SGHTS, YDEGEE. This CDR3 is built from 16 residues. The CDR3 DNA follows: TGTGCCAGCAGCTTGGTTTTCAGGGTTTGGTACACTGAAGCTTTCTTT. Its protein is CASSLVFRVWYTEAFF.

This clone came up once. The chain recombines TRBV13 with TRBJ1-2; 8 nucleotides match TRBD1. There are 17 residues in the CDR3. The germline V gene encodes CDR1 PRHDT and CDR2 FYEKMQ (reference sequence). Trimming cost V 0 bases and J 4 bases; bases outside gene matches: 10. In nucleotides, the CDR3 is TGTGCCAGCAGCTTAGGGCAGGGGGCGCCCCCAACCTATGGCTACACCTTC. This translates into CASSLGQGAPPTYGYTF.

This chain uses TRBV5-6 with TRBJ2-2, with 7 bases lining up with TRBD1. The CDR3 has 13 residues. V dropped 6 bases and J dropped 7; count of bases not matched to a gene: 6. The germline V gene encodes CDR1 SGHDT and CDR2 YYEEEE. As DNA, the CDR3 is TGTGCCAGCAAAAGACAGGGTCTCGGGGAGCTGTTTTTT. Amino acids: CASKRQGLGELFF.